Listed here are 11 T cell receptor beta chains from one sample, sequenced in a study of blood T cell repertoires in COVID-19. Using immunoSEQ multiplex PCR, the repertoire was profiled, and TCRdb retains in-frame clones only, with some absent. The sample yields under 300,000 clones, 85% to 90% seen once. The sequencing sample was made of peripheral blood. The source is a human donor in a cohort sampled during active COVID-19.

In its sample, this clone was seen a few times. This chain connects TRBV7-8 to TRBJ2-2; 8 nucleotides line up with TRBD2. V lost 5 bases, J lost 0 bases, and 2 bases stayed unmatched. The CDR3 is made up of 15 amino acids. Germline CDR1 SGHVS, CDR2 FQNEAQ. The DNA of the CDR3 is TGTGCCAGCAGCCTTAGCGGGGCGAACACCGGGGAGCTGTTTTTT. It yields the protein CASSLSGANTGELFF.

The gene calls are TRBV2 and TRBJ2-7; 9 positions agree with TRBD1. Trimming took 4 bases from V and 1 from J; bases not matched to a gene: 2. The CDR3 runs to 14 residues. CDR1 is SNHLY and CDR2 is FYNNEI in the germline V gene. The CDR3 sequence: CASSAGTGSYEQYF. The CDR3 DNA reads as TGTGCCAGCAGTGCTGGGACAGGGTCCTACGAGCAGTACTTC.

The chain couples TRBV27 to TRBJ2-7; D may be TRBD2 (6 bases). Germline loops: CDR1 MNHEY, CDR2 SMNVEV (reference sequence). The V end was cut by 1 base, the J end by 4 bases, with 11 bases between. The length of the CDR3 is 14 residues. The CDR3 loop is CASSLLGGGYEQYF. DNA for the CDR3: TGTGCCAGCAGTTTATTAGGAGGAGGGTACGAGCAGTACTTC.

This sequence joins TRBV6-5 and TRBJ1-1; 8 bases fit TRBD1. V shed 6 bases and J 3 bases; nucleotides not matched to a gene: 6. The CDR3 loop spans 14 amino acids. CDR1 and CDR2 from the germline V gene are MNHEY and SVGAGI. CDR3 sequence reads: CASSALTGDTEAFF. The CDR3 DNA reads TGTGCCAGCAGCGCATTGACAGGGGACACTGAAGCTTTCTTT.

The CDR3 here is CASMSGYPREQYF. Written as DNA, the CDR3 is TGTGCCAGCATGTCAGGGTACCCCAGGGAGCAGTACTTC. The rearrangement links TRBV2 to TRBJ2-7, with D perhaps TRBD1 (5 bases). The CDR3 runs to 13 residues. CDR1 and CDR2 (germline): SNHLY, FYNNEI. The V end was cut by 7 bases, the J end by 7 bases, with 17 bases between.

The CDR3 here is CASSPSLVQFSTGELFF. The CDR3 DNA reads TGTGCCAGCTCACCATCTTTAGTACAGTTTTCAACCGGGGAGCTGTTTTTT. The chain links TRBV18 to TRBJ2-2; D remains ambiguous. Germline V CDR1 and CDR2: KGHSH, LQKENI. The CDR3 has 17 amino acids. V lost 2 bases and J lost 5, with 18 bases in between.

The J gene is TRBJ2-6, the V gene TRBV11-1; tentatively, D is TRBD2 (5 bases). From germline, CDR1 is SGHAT and CDR2 FQDESV (reference sequence). This CDR3 spans 16 amino acids. Trimming took off 1 base at V and 0 bases at J, with 7 bases between the two ends. The CDR3 DNA reads TGTGCCAGCAGCTTAGTAGGAGGCTCTGGGGCCAACGTCCTGACTTTC. This gives the protein CASSLVGGSGANVLTF.

The chain has TRBV18 and TRBJ1-1, with D hard to call. This CDR3 is 15 amino acids long. CDR1 KGHSH and CDR2 LQKENI come from the germline V gene. Deletions cut 3 bases from V and 2 bases from J, with 13 bases between. DNA of the CDR3: TGTGCCAGCTCACCTCTGATAGGGAGTAACACTGAAGCTTTCTTT. This sequence encodes CASSPLIGSNTEAFF.

V usage is TRBV15 and J usage is TRBJ2-4; D unresolved. V was clipped by 4 bases and J by 0 bases, with 7 bases between them. Germline CDR1 and CDR2: LNHNV and YYDKDF (reference sequence). This CDR3 is built from 14 residues. CDR3 loop: CATSTILAKNIQYF. The CDR3 DNA follows: TGTGCCACCAGCACTATTCTAGCCAAAAACATTCAGTACTTC.

This chain links TRBV18 with TRBJ2-5; D uncertain. Per germline, CDR1 KGHSH and CDR2 LQKENI. The V gene lost 8 bases and the J gene lost 2 bases, with 12 bases spanning the gap. The CDR3 runs to 13 residues. The chain's CDR3 is CASSDSIQETQYF. The CDR3 region has the DNA TGTGCCAGCAGCGATTCAATACAAGAGACCCAGTACTTC.

This clone was detected only once. The rearrangement joins TRBV5-1 to TRBJ2-5; 9 nucleotides agree with TRBD1. Germline CDR1 and CDR2: SGHRS and YFSETQ. The CDR3 loop spans 14 amino acids. Trimming took 5 bases from V and 4 from J; bases not matched to a gene: 6. The CDR3 region is CASRYDRGTETQYF. CDR3 DNA sequence: TGCGCCAGCAGATATGACAGGGGGACAGAGACCCAGTACTTC.